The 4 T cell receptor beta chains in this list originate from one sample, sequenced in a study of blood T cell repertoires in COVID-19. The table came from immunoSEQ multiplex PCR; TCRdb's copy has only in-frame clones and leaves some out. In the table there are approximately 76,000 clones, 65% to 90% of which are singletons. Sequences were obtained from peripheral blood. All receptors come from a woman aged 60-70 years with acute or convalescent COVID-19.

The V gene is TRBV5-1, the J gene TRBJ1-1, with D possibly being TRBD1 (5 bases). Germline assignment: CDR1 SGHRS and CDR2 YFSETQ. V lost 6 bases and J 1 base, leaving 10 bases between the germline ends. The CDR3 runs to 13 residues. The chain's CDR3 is CASKMDTNTEAFF. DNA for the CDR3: TGCGCCAGCAAAATGGACACGAACACTGAAGCTTTCTTT. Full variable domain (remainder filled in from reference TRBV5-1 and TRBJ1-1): KAGVTQTPRYLIKTRGQQVTLSCSPISGHRSVSWYQQTPGQGLQFLFEYFSETQRNKGNFPGRFSGRQFSNSRSEMNVSTLELGDSALYLCASKMDTNTEAFFGQGTRLTVV.

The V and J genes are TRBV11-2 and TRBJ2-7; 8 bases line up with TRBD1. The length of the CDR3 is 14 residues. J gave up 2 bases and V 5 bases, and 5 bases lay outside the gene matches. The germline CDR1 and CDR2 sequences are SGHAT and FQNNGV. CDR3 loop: CASSIGQGAYEQYF. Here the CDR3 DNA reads TGTGCCAGCAGCATCGGACAGGGTGCCTACGAGCAGTACTTC.

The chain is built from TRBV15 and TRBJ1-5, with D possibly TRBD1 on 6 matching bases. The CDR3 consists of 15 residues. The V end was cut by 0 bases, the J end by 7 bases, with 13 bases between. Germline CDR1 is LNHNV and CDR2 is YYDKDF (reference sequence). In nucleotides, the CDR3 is TGTGCCACCAGCAGAGATAGAGGGGGATTCCAGCCCCAGCATTTT. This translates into CATSRDRGGFQPQHF.

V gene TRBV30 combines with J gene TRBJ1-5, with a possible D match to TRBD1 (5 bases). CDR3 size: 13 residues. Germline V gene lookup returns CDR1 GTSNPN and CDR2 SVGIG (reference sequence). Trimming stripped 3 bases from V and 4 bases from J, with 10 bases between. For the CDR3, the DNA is TGTGCCTGGAGCCGCCGGGGGAATCAGCCCCAGCATTTT. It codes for CAWSRRGNQPQHF.